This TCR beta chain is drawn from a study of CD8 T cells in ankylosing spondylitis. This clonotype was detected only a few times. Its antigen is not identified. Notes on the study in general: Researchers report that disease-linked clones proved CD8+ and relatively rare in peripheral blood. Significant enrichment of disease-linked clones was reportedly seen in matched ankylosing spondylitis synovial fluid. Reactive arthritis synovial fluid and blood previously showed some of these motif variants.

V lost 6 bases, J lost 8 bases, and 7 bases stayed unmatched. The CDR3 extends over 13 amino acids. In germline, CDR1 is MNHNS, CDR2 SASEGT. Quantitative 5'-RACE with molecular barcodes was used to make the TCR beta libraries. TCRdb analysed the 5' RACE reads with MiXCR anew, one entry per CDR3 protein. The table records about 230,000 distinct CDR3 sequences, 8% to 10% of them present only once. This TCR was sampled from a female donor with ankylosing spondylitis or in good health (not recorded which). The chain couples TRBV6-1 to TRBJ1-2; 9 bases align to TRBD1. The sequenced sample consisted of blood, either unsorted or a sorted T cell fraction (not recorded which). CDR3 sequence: CASSRTGARGYTF. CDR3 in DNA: TGTGCCAGCAGCCGGACAGGGGCGAGGGGCTACACCTTC.